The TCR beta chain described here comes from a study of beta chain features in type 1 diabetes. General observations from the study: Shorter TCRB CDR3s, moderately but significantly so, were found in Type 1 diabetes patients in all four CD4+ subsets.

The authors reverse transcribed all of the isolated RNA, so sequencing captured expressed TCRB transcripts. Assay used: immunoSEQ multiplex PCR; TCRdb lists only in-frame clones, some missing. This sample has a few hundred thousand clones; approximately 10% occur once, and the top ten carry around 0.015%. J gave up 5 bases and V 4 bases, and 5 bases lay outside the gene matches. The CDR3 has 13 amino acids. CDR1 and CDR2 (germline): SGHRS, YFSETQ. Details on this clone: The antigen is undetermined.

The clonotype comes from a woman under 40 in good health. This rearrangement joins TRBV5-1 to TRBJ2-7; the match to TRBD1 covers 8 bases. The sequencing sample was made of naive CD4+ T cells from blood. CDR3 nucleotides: TGCGCCAGCAGCCCGGACAGGGTAGACGAGCAGTACTTC. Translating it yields CASSPDRVDEQYF.